The 8 T cell receptor beta chains below were found in one sample sequenced in a study of cytomegalovirus exposure and HLA in healthy donors. Primers included in the PCR were 60 Vbeta and 13 Jbeta primers. Clones were read by immunoSEQ multiplex PCR, and TCRdb kept only the in-frame ones, dropping some. The table shows tens of thousands of clones, with around 78% occurring only once. Sequenced material: PBMCs. These receptors were obtained from a man younger than 30 in good health and CMV-seropositive.

The chain recombines TRBV6-5 with TRBJ2-4; 9 bases align to TRBD1. Trimming at V came to 8 bases and at J to 3 bases, leaving 5 bases not matched to a gene. The CDR3 sequence is 14 residues long. Germline CDR1 is MNHEY and CDR2 is SVGAGI. The CDR3 DNA follows: TGTGCCAGCGGGGGACAGGGTAACAAAAACATTCAGTACTTC. It codes for CASGGQGNKNIQYF.

J is TRBJ1-6 and V is TRBV10-3; no clear D. V was clipped by 7 bases and J by 10 bases, with 14 bases between them. Germline V lookup: CDR1 ENHRY, CDR2 SYGVKD. The CDR3 has 13 residues. CDR3 nucleotide sequence: TGTGCCATCAATGCGGGTAGAGGCTCACCCCTCCACTTT. Translation gives CAINAGRGSPLHF.

The chain recombines TRBV21-1 with TRBJ1-2; the table assigns TRBD1, which was not confirmed against the DNA. TRBV21-1 is a recognized pseudogene. The CDR3 is 18 residues long. This CDR3 reads CASSTSDRGTNPGYGYTF. CDR3 coding DNA: TGTGCCAGCAGCACTTCAGACAGGGGAACCAACCCAGGCTATGGCTACACCTTC.

A single count supports this clone. The rearrangement joins TRBV19 to TRBJ1-1, with D perhaps matching TRBD1 (5 bases). Germline assignment: CDR1 LNHDA and CDR2 SQIVND (reference sequence). V lost 2 bases to trimming and J lost 7 bases, with 11 bases between them. CDR3 size: 13 residues. Written as DNA, the CDR3 is TGTGCCAGTAGTATAACCGACAGCCGTGAAGCTTTCTTT. This translates into CASSITDSREAFF.

The genes are TRBV28 and TRBJ2-7; no clear D gene. CDR1 is MDHEN, CDR2 SYDVKM, per germline. The CDR3 length is 14 residues. V was pared by 4 bases and J by 2 bases, with 12 bases between. The CDR3 nucleotides are TGTGCCAGCAGTTCGGGTCAGCCCCCCTACGAGCAGTACTTC. Translated: CASSSGQPPYEQYF.

The chain has TRBV13 and TRBJ2-3; possible D gene TRBD1, 5 bases. The V and J ends lost 6 bases and 4 bases respectively, with 14 bases between them. The CDR3 runs to 14 residues. The germline V gene has CDR1 PRHDT and CDR2 FYEKMQ (reference sequence). CDR3 coding DNA: TGTGCCAGCAGGGAACGTCCAGGGCCAGATACGCAGTATTTT. Residues: CASRERPGPDTQYF.

The chain links TRBV2 to TRBJ2-1; unclear D gene. The CDR3 sequence is 11 residues long. CDR1 SNHLY and CDR2 FYNNEI come from the germline V gene. V was pared by 6 bases and J by 13 bases, with 13 bases between. CDR3 coding DNA: TGTGCCAGCAGCCTAAAACAGTCTCAGTTCTTC. Protein: CASSLKQSQFF.

The chain is built from TRBV6-5 and TRBJ2-1; 12 nucleotides align to TRBD2. CDR3 size: 14 residues. The germline V gene has CDR1 MNHEY and CDR2 SVGAGI. The trim removed 5 bases at V and 9 bases at J, leaving 5 bases unmatched. CDR3 coding DNA: TGTGCCAGCAGTCCTAGCGGGAGGGCCATTGAGCAGTTCTTC. It is translated as CASSPSGRAIEQFF.